These 25 T cell receptor beta chains were all obtained from the same sample, sequenced in a study of B cell selection in AIRE deficiency. Sorting defined conventional CD4 T cells as CD4+CD127+. Measured with immunoSEQ multiplex PCR; TCRdb has only the in-frame clones, and not every one. The data hold tens of thousands of clones, with roughly 97% observed a single time. The sequenced sample was CD4+CD127+ conventional T cells sorted from PBMCs. The receptor set was obtained from a human donor in good health.

The genes are TRBV4-2 and TRBJ1-1; D uncertain. From germline, CDR1 is LGHNA and CDR2 YNFKEQ. Trimming removed 0 bases from V and 3 bases from J, with 20 bases in between. CDR3 length: 18 residues. DNA of the CDR3: TGTGCCAGCAGCCAAGAAAGAAGGCACTTCGGCTCTGACACTGAAGCTTTCTTT. This encodes CASSQERRHFGSDTEAFF.

The chain is built from TRBV5-4 and TRBJ2-1; 9 bases line up with TRBD1. The V gene end was trimmed by 2 bases and the J gene end by 6 bases; junction bases not matched to a gene: 3. CDR1 is SGHNT, CDR2 YYREEE, per germline (reference sequence). This CDR3 comprises 14 residues. Written as DNA, the CDR3 is TGTGCCAGCAGCTTCACGGGACAGGGCAATGAGCAGTTCTTC. Residues: CASSFTGQGNEQFF.

V usage is TRBV5-1 and J usage is TRBJ2-5, with 10 bases aligning to TRBD1. The CDR3 covers 15 residues. CDR1 is SGHRS, CDR2 YFSETQ, per germline. The V and J ends lost 4 bases and 5 bases, in that order; junction bases with no gene match: 8. For the CDR3, the DNA is TGCGCCAGCAGCCTCAGGGACAGGGGTAGGGAGACCCAGTACTTC. Translating it yields CASSLRDRGRETQYF.

The chain links TRBV6-5 to TRBJ2-2, with TRBD1 matching 8 bases. The germline V gene has CDR1 MNHEY and CDR2 SVGAGI. CDR3 length: 16 amino acids. J gave up 4 bases and V 0 bases, and 4 bases lay outside the gene matches. The CDR3 loop is CASSYSQGAGTGELFF. As DNA, the CDR3 is TGTGCCAGCAGTTACTCTCAGGGGGCGGGCACCGGGGAGCTGTTTTTT.

The gene calls are TRBV7-2 and TRBJ2-1; 13 bases match TRBD2. Losses at the gene ends were 5 bases for V and 5 bases for J; bases not matched to a gene: 6. Germline V gene lookup returns CDR1 SGHTA and CDR2 FQGNSA. The CDR3 is 16 residues long. The CDR3 DNA follows: TGTGCCAGCAGCAATAGGGGGACTAGCGGGAACAATGAGCAGTTCTTC. Translation gives CASSNRGTSGNNEQFF.

This clone has a single count. The chain uses TRBV7-6 and TRBJ1-6; 8 positions match TRBD1. Germline CDR1 reads SGHVS; CDR2 reads FNYEAQ. Unmatched junction bases numbered 6, after V lost 4 bases and J lost 1 base. This CDR3 has 17 amino acids. CDR3 sequence reads: CASSSTGGGSYNSPLHF. The CDR3 DNA sequence: TGTGCCAGCAGCTCTACAGGGGGAGGATCCTATAATTCACCCCTCCACTTT.

V is TRBV6-1 and J is TRBJ2-1; 15 bases map to TRBD2. The germline V gene encodes CDR1 MNHNS and CDR2 SASEGT. The CDR3 loop spans 20 amino acids. Losses at the gene ends were 2 bases for V and 9 bases for J; bases not matched to a gene: 17. CDR3 in amino acids: CASSENYWTSGRVGDGEQFF. As DNA, the CDR3 is TGTGCCAGCAGTGAAAATTACTGGACTAGCGGGAGGGTGGGAGACGGTGAGCAGTTCTTC.

The chain carries TRBV28 and TRBJ1-4; maybe TRBD1 (6 bases). Germline V lookup: CDR1 MDHEN, CDR2 SYDVKM. The CDR3 runs to 14 residues. V was shortened by 6 bases and J by 4 bases, with 12 bases between the two germline ends. The CDR3 sequence is CASSSGQLNEKLFF. The CDR3 region has the DNA TGTGCCAGCAGCAGTGGACAGCTTAATGAAAAACTGTTTTTT.

This chain links TRBV11-2 with TRBJ2-2, with unresolved D. The germline V gene encodes CDR1 SGHAT and CDR2 FQNNGV. V lost 10 bases, J lost 0 bases, and 9 bases lay in between. The CDR3 consists of 13 residues. The DNA for the CDR3 is TGTGCCACCGCACCGGCGAACACCGGGGAGCTGTTTTTT. It translates to CATAPANTGELFF.

The V gene is TRBV4-1, the J gene TRBJ2-7; the match to TRBD2 covers 9 bases. Looked up from germline, CDR1 is MGHRA and CDR2 is YSYEKL. This CDR3 is built from 14 residues. V shed 4 bases, J shed 1 base, and the junction held 2 bases outside the gene matches. The CDR3: CASSRLAGSYEQYF. As DNA, the CDR3 is TGCGCCAGCAGCCGGCTAGCGGGATCCTACGAGCAGTACTTC.

The CDR3 DNA is TGTGCCAGCAGCGGGAGGAGGGGACGGCGGGAGGGCTACACCTTC. Translation gives CASSGRRGRREGYTF. The chain employs TRBV5-8 and TRBJ1-2; a weak D match, TRBD1 (5 bases). The CDR3 spans 15 residues. V gave up 4 bases and J gave up 8 bases, with 21 bases separating them. Germline CDR1 reads SGHTS; CDR2 reads YDEGEE. The variable domain in full, completed from reference TRBV5-8 and TRBJ1-2, reads EAGVTQSPTHLIKTRGQQATLRCSPISGHTSVYWYQQALGLGLQFLLWYDEGEERNRGNFPPRFSGRQFPNYSSELNVNALELEDSALYLCASSGRRGRREGYTFGSGTRLTVV.

The chain uses TRBV6-6 and TRBJ2-1; D is possibly TRBD2 (6 bases). Deletions cut 2 bases from V and 1 base from J, with 9 bases between. There are 15 residues in the CDR3. CDR1 is MNHNY, CDR2 SVGAGI, per germline (reference sequence). The CDR3 loop reads CASSYETSSYNEQFF. CDR3 bases: TGTGCCAGCAGTTACGAGACTAGTTCCTACAATGAGCAGTTCTTC.

The V and J genes are TRBV7-9 and TRBJ1-1; D possibly corresponds to TRBD1 (5 bases). Trimming removed 6 bases from V and 0 bases from J, with 14 bases in between. The germline gives CDR1 SEHNR, CDR2 FQNEAQ (reference sequence). The CDR3 loop spans 15 amino acids. The CDR3 region has the DNA TGTGCCAGCAGTTCCGGACATCGATTGAACACTGAAGCTTTCTTT. It specifies CASSSGHRLNTEAFF.

The rearrangement uses TRBV11-2 and TRBJ2-3; 8 nucleotides match TRBD2. The CDR3 length is 17 residues. The V gene's germline CDR1 is SGHAT and CDR2 FQNNGV. V lost 3 bases to trimming and J lost 2 bases; unmatched junction nucleotides: 10. Here the CDR3 DNA reads TGTGCCAGCAGCTTCCCCGGGGGGGGTTCCCCCACAGATACGCAGTATTTT. Its protein product is CASSFPGGGSPTDTQYF.

V is TRBV9 and J is TRBJ2-7; 8 bases match TRBD1. The CDR3 length is 15 residues. Germline V lookup: CDR1 SGDLS, CDR2 YYNGEE. Losses at the gene ends were 4 bases for V and 0 bases for J; bases not matched to a gene: 6. CDR3 nucleotide sequence: TGTGCCAGCAGCTTCCGGACAGGGAGCTCCTACGAGCAGTACTTC. Protein sequence: CASSFRTGSSYEQYF.

The chain joins TRBV10-1 to TRBJ1-1; weak D call: TRBD1 (5 bases). CDR3 size: 18 residues. With 8 bases removed from V and 3 bases from J, the gap between germline ends came to 28 bases. Germline lookup yields CDR1 WNHNN and CDR2 SYGVQD (reference sequence). This CDR3 is CASGRARRGGAEDTEAFF. CDR3 nucleotide sequence: TGCGCCAGCGGGAGGGCCCGACGAGGAGGGGCGGAGGACACTGAAGCTTTCTTT.

The chain is built from TRBV7-8 and TRBJ1-5, with 8 nucleotides matching TRBD1. CDR3 length: 16 amino acids. V dropped 4 bases and J dropped 0; count of bases not matched to a gene: 5. CDR1 and CDR2 from the germline V gene are SGHVS and FQNEAQ. CDR3 residues: CASSSDRVVSNQPQHF. In DNA, the CDR3 is TGTGCCAGCAGCTCGGACAGGGTGGTTAGCAATCAGCCCCAGCATTTT.

The chain employs TRBV11-2 and TRBJ2-7; 9 bases agree with TRBD1. Germline-derived CDR1 and CDR2 are SGHAT and FQNNGV. J lost 3 bases, V lost 4 bases, and 4 bases had no gene match. The CDR3 covers 14 residues. In nucleotides, the CDR3 is TGTGCCAGCAGCTCGGGACAGGGCTACTACGAGCAGTACTTC. Translated, it gives CASSSGQGYYEQYF.

This clone was counted a single time. V gene TRBV7-2 combines with J gene TRBJ2-2; TRBD2 aligns across 8 bases. Per the germline V gene, CDR1 is SGHTA and CDR2 is FQGNSA. The CDR3 totals 15 residues. Unmatched junction bases numbered 4, after V lost 1 base and J lost 6 bases. CDR3: CASSLGAGGAGELFF. CDR3 coding DNA: TGTGCCAGCAGCTTAGGAGCCGGGGGGGCCGGGGAGCTGTTTTTT.

The chain recombines TRBV18 with TRBJ2-2; D may be TRBD2 (6 bases). This CDR3 spans 15 amino acids. Germline V gene lookup returns CDR1 KGHSH and CDR2 LQKENI. Trimming stripped 3 bases from V and 0 bases from J, with 8 bases between. CDR3 nucleotide sequence: TGTGCCAGCTCACCCGGACTAACGAACACCGGGGAGCTGTTTTTT. This codes for CASSPGLTNTGELFF.

The chain employs TRBV18 and TRBJ2-7, with 10 bases matching TRBD2. The CDR3 runs 17 residues. The V gene's germline CDR1 is KGHSH and CDR2 LQKENI. The V and J ends lost 3 bases and 2 bases, in that order; junction bases with no gene match: 10. CDR3 sequence (DNA): TGTGCCAGCTCACCTCAAGTTAGCGGGAGGACCCCCTACGAGCAGTACTTC. It is translated as CASSPQVSGRTPYEQYF.

In its sample, this clone was seen once. The V gene is TRBV7-2, the J gene TRBJ2-1; D uncertain. Germline V lookup: CDR1 SGHTA, CDR2 FQGNSA. Trimming stripped 9 bases from V and 0 bases from J, with 12 bases between. The CDR3 runs to 14 residues. CDR3 DNA: TGTGCCAGTAAACCGGAAAGCTCCTACAATGAGCAGTTCTTC. Its translation: CASKPESSYNEQFF.

As for this clone: The missing conserved phenylalanine or tryptophan at the end of this CDR3 makes a read error likely. Because the CDR3's place on the DNA is in doubt, the DNA is left out and the CDR3 is given as listed by TCRdb. This chain connects TRBV5-8 to TRBJ1-1; the D call of TRBD1 is as the table states it, not checked on the DNA. Germline CDR1 SGHTS, CDR2 YDEGEE. Including both end residues, the CDR3 is 10 amino acids long. The CDR3 protein is CASSPQGQVG.

V gene TRBV10-1 combines with J gene TRBJ2-3, with TRBD2 matching 8 bases. Germline-derived CDR1 and CDR2 are WNHNN and SYGVQD (reference sequence). With V trimmed by 3 bases and J by 3 bases, 2 bases remained unmatched. CDR3 length: 14 residues. Written as DNA, the CDR3 is TGCGCCAGCAGTGATAGCGGGACAACAGATACGCAGTATTTT. The encoded protein is CASSDSGTTDTQYF.

This clone occurred a few times. The chain joins TRBV7-9 to TRBJ2-7, with 11 bases matching TRBD1. V lost 4 bases and J lost 6; bases outside the gene matches: 5. In germline, CDR1 is SEHNR, CDR2 FQNEAQ (reference sequence). The length of the CDR3 is 14 residues. The CDR3 DNA is TGTGCCAGCAGCTCTGGGACAGGGGGTTTCGAGCAGTACTTC. It specifies CASSSGTGGFEQYF.